This T cell receptor (beta chain) was retrieved from a study of read filtering for tumor transcriptome and immune sequencing. Germline V gives CDR1 SGHRS, CDR2 YFSETQ. CDR3 length: 14 residues. V was pared by 0 bases and J by 4 bases, with 7 bases between. The library was built from around 380 ng RNA with molecular barcoded adaptors for alpha/delta and beta/gamma chains. TCRdb re-derived calls from the reads in MiXCR, one entry per CDR3 protein. Of 50,000 or so distinct CDR3 sequences listed, about 12% are singletons. General observations from the study: About four fifths of IR-seq clonotypes had a single read, yet these held around 3.5% of reads. IR-seq captured clonotypes deeper and more reliably than RNA-seq.

This clonotype was observed a handful of times. Its antigen is unknown. This sequence originates from a donor at least 40 years old with multiple myeloma. The genes are TRBV5-1 and TRBJ2-2; D is perhaps TRBD1 (6 bases). Material: a population of CD138-negative cells sorted from bone marrow. The CDR3: CASSLAGVTGELFF. The CDR3 DNA reads TGCGCCAGCAGCTTGGCAGGGGTCACCGGGGAGCTGTTTTTT. The whole variable domain, filled in from reference TRBV5-1 and TRBJ2-2, reads KAGVTQTPRYLIKTRGQQVTLSCSPISGHRSVSWYQQTPGQGLQFLFEYFSETQRNKGNFPGRFSGRQFSNSRSEMNVSTLELGDSALYLCASSLAGVTGELFFGEGSRLTVL.